This T cell receptor (beta chain) was recovered during a study of PD-L1 blockade in urothelial cancer (TCRdb year 2017). With respect to the entire study: Therapy was started at some point between 2013 and 2015 for all patients, and atezolizumab 1,200 mg was administered intravenously every 3 weeks. About 85% of the roughly 29 patients were identified as males with urothelial cancer of bladder origin, and a prior smoking history was reported by 18 of 29 patients. An ECOG performance status of 0 or 1 was recorded for the patients, and 0 to 3 prior chemotherapy regimens had been received by the patients. Blood samples were analyzed 3 weeks after the start of treatment (second dose) and 6 weeks after the start of treatment. Blood samples gave median yields of around 150,000 T cells and over 80,000 unique TCRs, along with a median clonality of approximately 0.084. An exploratory multi-omic analysis was conducted of the somatic, immune and clinical correlates of response to PD-L1 blockade with atezolizumab in urothelial cancer. Pretreatment tumor samples, along with matched peripheral blood serially collected before and after atezolizumab treatment, were subjected to TCR sequencing. Durable clinical benefit was defined as progression-free survival longer than 6 months, and TCR features were also tested against progression-free and overall survival. In the same patients who had TCR sequencing, pretreatment tumors also underwent whole exome sequencing and RNA sequencing. Durable clinical benefit was achieved by nine patients but not by the remaining 20. Pretreatment blood TCR-seq was available for under 35 patients, at least one posttreatment blood collection was obtained for about 24 patients, and tumor TCR-seq was available for about 24 patients. Points the paper makes about the study in general: A pretreatment peripheral blood TCR clonality below the median was linked to improved progression-free and overall survival. Small sample size (n of about 30) and many exploratory analyses mean the results are intended to be hypothesis-generating. At 3 weeks after the start of treatment, tumor-associated TCR clones in peripheral blood had expanded more in patients with durable benefit (n of about 20, p = 0.022).

Measured from the cysteine to the phenylalanine, the CDR3 is 13 residues long. The read is trimmed to its CDR3 DNA, 39 bases read in frame from base 1. In the germline V gene, CDR1 corresponds to MDHEN and CDR2 to SYDVKM. Cut back by 6 bases and 3 bases, the V and J ends lie 8 bases apart. Synthetic TCR analog templates were spiked into each PCR so that absolute template abundance could be estimated from read counts. TCRbeta CDR3 regions were amplified from genomic DNA with bias-controlled V and J gene primers using the immunoSEQ assay. Sequencing of rearranged TCRbeta segments was done at approximately 20X coverage. The published analysis was carried out like this. Sequencing errors were corrected by clustering, and CDR3s were annotated against IMGT so that V, D and J genes could be assigned. Downstream analyses used only productive TCRbeta rearrangements and left out out-of-frame or stop-codon sequences. Clonality was calculated as one minus the Shannon entropy normalized by the log of the number of unique productive sequences. Fisher's exact test with Benjamini-Hochberg correction, at a threshold of adjusted p below 0.01, was used to find clones that differed between time points or between blood and tumor. TCRdb mirrors the immuneACCESS table, restricted to in-frame sequences. Some clones are absent from its copies; in checked studies, under half trace to an unresolved V gene, and the reason for the others is unknown. From that table come the V and J calls and clone size; the DNA was used to work out D and trimming. For this sample the table gives 70,000 to 85,000 clones, of which around 80% were detected only once. The biggest ten clones account for about 4.7% of the sample.

As for this clone: What antigen it recognizes has not been identified. There are no base qualities to consult, and no much larger clone falls within one base.

The cohort included 25 to 35 patients with locally advanced or metastatic urothelial carcinoma who were treated at Memorial Sloan Kettering on a trial protocol. Peripheral blood mononuclear cells were collected pretreatment and during treatment, with between 1 and 8 total time points per patient. The Qiagen DNeasy Blood extraction kit was used to purify genomic DNA from total PBMCs and from tumor samples. PBMCs were collected pretreatment and during treatment, and were isolated and stored as previously described. This clonotype was obtained from a man aged 65 to 79 with urothelial cancer. This specimen consisted of PBMCs, obtained around atezolizumab (anti-PD-L1) treatment. The sequence links TRBV28 to TRBJ1-4, with no reliable assignment of the D segment. The DNA sequence reads TGTGCCAGCAGCCCCTGGCCTAATGAAAAACTGTTTTTT. The resulting protein is CASSPWPNEKLFF.